The sequence of this TCR beta chain was determined in a study of quantifying T cell responses using KT2 cells. On the study more broadly: RNA was reverse transcribed with TCR alpha and beta constant-region primers. The T4 ligation step was estimated to exceed 8% efficiency under optimum conditions.

KT2, a clone with a known TCR, was spiked into unfractionated PBMC. KT2 cells were mixed with fixed PBMC numbers at varying ratios. The germline V gene has CDR1 MNHEY and CDR2 SVGEGT. The length of the CDR3 is 19 residues. Deletions cut 6 bases from V and 0 bases from J, with 24 bases between. The sample holds many counts of this clonotype. Each cDNA got a UMI-containing oligo ligated at its 3' end. An equimolar mix of RC1.1 and RC1.2 primed the beta chain across TRBC1 and TRBC2. TCRdb used MiXCR to reprocess the UMI-ligation and nested PCR reads, holding one entry per CDR3 protein. The data show fewer than 40,000 distinct CDR3 sequences, about 7.3% seen once.

The rearrangement joins TRBV6-2 or TRBV6-3 to TRBJ1-3; no definite D call. The clonotype was recovered from a human donor. Sequenced material: PBMCs spiked with cells of the T cell clone KT2. CDR3 sequence: CASRQQTSLGVYSGNTIYF. DNA of the CDR3: TGTGCCAGCAGACAACAAACCTCCCTCGGAGTGTACTCTGGAAACACCATATATTTT.